This T cell receptor beta chain was recorded in a study of T cell repertoires in cytomegalovirus infection. Study-level results: Cumulative frequency (of public TCR beta family members) identified carriers of CMV plus the relevant HLA.

This clonotype was seen a handful of times. What it binds is unknown. V was trimmed by 4 bases and J by 6 bases, leaving 13 bases between them. CDR1 and CDR2 (germline): SGHVS, FNYEAQ. This CDR3 comprises 13 residues. TCRdb ran MiXCR on the reads and lists one entry per CDR3 protein. The sample carries roughly 700,000 distinct CDR3 sequences, 30% to 40% recorded once. The J gene is TRBJ2-7, the V gene TRBV7-6; no clear D. The source is a human donor in good health (CMV status not recorded). Some clones in this sample may be carry-over from other donors' samples. The sample in question was cultured PBMCs, obtained from culture after CMV antigen stimulation. The CDR3 DNA reads as TGTGCCAGCAGCTCCCCACTTTGGTCCGAGCAGTACTTC. It translates to CASSSPLWSEQYF.